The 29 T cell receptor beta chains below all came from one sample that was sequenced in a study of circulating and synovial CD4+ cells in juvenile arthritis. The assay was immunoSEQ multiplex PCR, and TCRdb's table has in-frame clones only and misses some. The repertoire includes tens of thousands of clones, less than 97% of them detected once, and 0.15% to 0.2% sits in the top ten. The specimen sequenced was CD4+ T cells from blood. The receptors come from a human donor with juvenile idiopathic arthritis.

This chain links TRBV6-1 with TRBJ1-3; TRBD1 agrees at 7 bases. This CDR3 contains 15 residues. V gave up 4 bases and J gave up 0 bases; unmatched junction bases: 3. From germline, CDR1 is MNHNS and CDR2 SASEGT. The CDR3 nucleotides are TGTGCCAGCAGTGCCCAGGGGGGCTCTGGAAACACCATATATTTT. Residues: CASSAQGGSGNTIYF.

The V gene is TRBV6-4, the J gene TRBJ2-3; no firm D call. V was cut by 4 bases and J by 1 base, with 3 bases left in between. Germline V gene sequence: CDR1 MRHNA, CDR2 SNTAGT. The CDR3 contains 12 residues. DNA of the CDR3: TGTGCCAGCAGTGCGGGCACAGATACGCAGTATTTT. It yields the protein CASSAGTDTQYF.

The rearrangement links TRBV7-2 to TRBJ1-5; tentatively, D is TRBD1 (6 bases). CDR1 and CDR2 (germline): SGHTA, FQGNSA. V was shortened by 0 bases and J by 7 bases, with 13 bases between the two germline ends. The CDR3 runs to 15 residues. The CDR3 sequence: CASSLAGNRVQPQHF. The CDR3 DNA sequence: TGTGCCAGCAGCTTAGCGGGGAACAGGGTACAGCCCCAGCATTTT. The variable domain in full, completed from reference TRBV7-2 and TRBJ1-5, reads GAGVSQSPSNKVTEKGKDVELRCDPISGHTALYWYRQSLGQGLEFLIYFQGNSAPDKSGLPSDRFSAERTGGSVSTLTIQRTQQEDSAVYLCASSLAGNRVQPQHFGDGTRLSIL.

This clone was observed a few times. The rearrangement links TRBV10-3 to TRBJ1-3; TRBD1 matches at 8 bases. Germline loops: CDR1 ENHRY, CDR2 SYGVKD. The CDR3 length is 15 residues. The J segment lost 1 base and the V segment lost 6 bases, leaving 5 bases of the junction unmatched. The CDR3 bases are TGTGCCATCAGACAAACAGGGGGATCTGGAAACACCATATATTTT. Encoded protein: CAIRQTGGSGNTIYF.

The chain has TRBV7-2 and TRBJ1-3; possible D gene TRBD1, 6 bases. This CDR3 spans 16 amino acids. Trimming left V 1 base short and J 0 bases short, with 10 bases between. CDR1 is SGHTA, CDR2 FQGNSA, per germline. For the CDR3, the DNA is TGTGCCAGCAGCTTAGGGGGGACACCCTCTGGAAACACCATATATTTT. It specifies CASSLGGTPSGNTIYF.

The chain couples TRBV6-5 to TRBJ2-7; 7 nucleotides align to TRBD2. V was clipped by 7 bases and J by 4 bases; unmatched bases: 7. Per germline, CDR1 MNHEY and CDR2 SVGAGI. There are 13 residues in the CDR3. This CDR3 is CASIGGRTYEQYF. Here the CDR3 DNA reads TGTGCCAGCATAGGCGGGAGAACTTACGAGCAGTACTTC.

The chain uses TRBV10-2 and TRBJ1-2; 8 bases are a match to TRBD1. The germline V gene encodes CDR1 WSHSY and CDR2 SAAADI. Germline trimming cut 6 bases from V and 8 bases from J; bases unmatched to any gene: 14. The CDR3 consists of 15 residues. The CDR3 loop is CASSQDRDGSRGYTF. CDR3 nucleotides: TGCGCCAGCAGCCAGGACAGGGATGGGTCGCGAGGCTACACCTTC.

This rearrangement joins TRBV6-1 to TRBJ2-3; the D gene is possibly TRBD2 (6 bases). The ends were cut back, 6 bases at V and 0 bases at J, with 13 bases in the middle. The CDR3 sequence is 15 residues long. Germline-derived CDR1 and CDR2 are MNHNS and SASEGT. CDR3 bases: TGTGCCAGCAGCGCGGACTACTCTAGCACAGATACGCAGTATTTT. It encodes CASSADYSSTDTQYF.

The CDR3 DNA reads TGCGCCAGCAGCCGACATGTCGGCCCAGGTGACACCGGGGAGCTGTTTTTT. Its protein product is CASSRHVGPGDTGELFF. The chain links TRBV5-1 to TRBJ2-2, with D unclear. CDR3 length: 17 amino acids. V was trimmed by 4 bases and J by 3 bases, leaving 19 bases between them. Germline assignment: CDR1 SGHRS and CDR2 YFSETQ.

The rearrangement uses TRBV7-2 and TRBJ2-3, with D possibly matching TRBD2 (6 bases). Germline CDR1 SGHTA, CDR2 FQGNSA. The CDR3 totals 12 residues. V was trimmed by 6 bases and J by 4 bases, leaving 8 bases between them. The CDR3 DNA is TGTGCCAGCAGTTGGAGGGCAGATACGCAGTATTTT. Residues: CASSWRADTQYF.

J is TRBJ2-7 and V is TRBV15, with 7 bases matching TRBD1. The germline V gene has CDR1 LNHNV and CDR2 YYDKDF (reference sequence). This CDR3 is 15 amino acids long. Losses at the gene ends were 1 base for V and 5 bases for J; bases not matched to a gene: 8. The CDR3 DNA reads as TGTGCCACCAGCAGAGTCTTGACAGGGCCTAACGAGCAGTACTTC. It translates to CATSRVLTGPNEQYF.

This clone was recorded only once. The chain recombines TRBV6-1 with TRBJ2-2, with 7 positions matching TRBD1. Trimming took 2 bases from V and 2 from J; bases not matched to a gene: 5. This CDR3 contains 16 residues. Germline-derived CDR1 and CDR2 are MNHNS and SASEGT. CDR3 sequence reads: CASSETGTANTGELFF. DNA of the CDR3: TGTGCCAGCAGTGAAACCGGGACAGCTAACACCGGGGAGCTGTTTTTT.

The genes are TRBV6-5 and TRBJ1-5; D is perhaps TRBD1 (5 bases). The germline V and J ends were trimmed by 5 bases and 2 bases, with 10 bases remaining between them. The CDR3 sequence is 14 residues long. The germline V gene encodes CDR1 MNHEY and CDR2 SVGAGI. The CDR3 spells CASSRGSRNQPQHF. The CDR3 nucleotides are TGTGCCAGCAGTAGGGGCTCCCGCAATCAGCCCCAGCATTTT.

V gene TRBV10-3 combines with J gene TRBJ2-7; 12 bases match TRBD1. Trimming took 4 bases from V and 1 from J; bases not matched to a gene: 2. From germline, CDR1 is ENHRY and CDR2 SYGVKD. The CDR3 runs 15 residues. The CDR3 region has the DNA TGTGCCATCAGTGCGGGACAGGGGGCGTCCTACGAGCAGTACTTC. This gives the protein CAISAGQGASYEQYF.

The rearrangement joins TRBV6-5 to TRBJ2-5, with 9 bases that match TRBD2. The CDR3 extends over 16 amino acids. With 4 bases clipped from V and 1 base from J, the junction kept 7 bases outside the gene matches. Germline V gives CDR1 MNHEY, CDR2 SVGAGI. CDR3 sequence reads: CASSSLKAGGQETQYF. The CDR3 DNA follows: TGTGCCAGCAGTTCCCTAAAAGCGGGGGGCCAAGAGACCCAGTACTTC.

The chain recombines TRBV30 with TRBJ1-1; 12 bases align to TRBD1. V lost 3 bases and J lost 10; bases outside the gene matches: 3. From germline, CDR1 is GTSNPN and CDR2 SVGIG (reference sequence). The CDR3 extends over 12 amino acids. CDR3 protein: CAWSGTGGIAFF. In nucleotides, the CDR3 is TGTGCCTGGAGCGGGACAGGGGGCATAGCTTTCTTT.

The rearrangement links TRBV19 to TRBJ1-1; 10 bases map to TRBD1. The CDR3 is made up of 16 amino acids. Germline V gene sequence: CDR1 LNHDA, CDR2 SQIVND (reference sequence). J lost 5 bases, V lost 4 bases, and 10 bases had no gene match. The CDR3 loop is CASSKTGTGVETEAFF. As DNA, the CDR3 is TGTGCCAGTAGTAAAACCGGGACAGGGGTTGAGACTGAAGCTTTCTTT. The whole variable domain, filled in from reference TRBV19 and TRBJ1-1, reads DGGITQSPKYLFRKEGQNVTLSCEQNLNHDAMYWYRQDPGQGLRLIYYSQIVNDFQKGDIAEGYSVSREKKESFPLTVTSAQKNPTAFYLCASSKTGTGVETEAFFGQGTRLTVV.

The CDR3 sequence is CASSLSGGNYGYTF. In nucleotides, the CDR3 is TGCGCCAGCAGCTTGTCGGGGGGGAACTATGGCTACACCTTC. The rearrangement uses TRBV5-1 and TRBJ1-2; maybe TRBD1 (5 bases). This CDR3 has 14 amino acids. V dropped 1 base and J dropped 2 bases, with 9 bases sitting between them. Germline V lookup: CDR1 SGHRS, CDR2 YFSETQ.

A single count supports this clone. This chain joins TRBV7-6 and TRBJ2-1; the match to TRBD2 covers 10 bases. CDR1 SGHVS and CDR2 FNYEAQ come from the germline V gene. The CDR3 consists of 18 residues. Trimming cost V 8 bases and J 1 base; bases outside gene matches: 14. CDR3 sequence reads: CASLPWSGGAPSYNEQFF. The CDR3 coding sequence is TGTGCCAGCCTCCCTTGGAGCGGGGGGGCCCCGTCCTACAATGAGCAGTTCTTC.

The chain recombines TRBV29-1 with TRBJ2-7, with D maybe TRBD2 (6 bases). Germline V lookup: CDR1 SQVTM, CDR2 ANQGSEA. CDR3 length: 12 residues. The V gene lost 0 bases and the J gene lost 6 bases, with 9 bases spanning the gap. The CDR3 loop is CSVEDGGTEQYF. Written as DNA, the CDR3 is TGCAGCGTTGAAGATGGAGGGACCGAGCAGTACTTC.

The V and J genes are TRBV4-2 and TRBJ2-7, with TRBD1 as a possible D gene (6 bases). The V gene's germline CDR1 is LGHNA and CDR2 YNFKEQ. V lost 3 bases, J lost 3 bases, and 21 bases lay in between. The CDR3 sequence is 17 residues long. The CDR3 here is CASSHQEGQGIFYEQYF. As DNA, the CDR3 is TGTGCCAGCAGCCATCAGGAAGGGCAGGGGATATTCTACGAGCAGTACTTC.

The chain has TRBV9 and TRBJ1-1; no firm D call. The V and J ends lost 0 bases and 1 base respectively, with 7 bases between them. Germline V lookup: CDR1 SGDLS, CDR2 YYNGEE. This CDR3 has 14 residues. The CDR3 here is CASSVDRGNTEAFF. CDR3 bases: TGTGCCAGCAGCGTAGACCGGGGGAACACTGAAGCTTTCTTT.

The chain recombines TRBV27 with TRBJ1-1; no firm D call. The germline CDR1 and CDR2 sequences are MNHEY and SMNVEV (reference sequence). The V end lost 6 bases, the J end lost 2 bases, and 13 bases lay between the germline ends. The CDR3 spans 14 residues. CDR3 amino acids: CASRPPGGNTEAFF. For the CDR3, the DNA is TGTGCCAGCAGACCACCCGGCGGTAACACTGAAGCTTTCTTT.

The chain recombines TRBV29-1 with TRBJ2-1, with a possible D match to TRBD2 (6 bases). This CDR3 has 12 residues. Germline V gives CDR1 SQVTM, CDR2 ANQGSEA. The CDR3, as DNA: TGCACCACCCTGGAGGGCTACAATGAGCAGTTCTTC. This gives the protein CTTLEGYNEQFF.

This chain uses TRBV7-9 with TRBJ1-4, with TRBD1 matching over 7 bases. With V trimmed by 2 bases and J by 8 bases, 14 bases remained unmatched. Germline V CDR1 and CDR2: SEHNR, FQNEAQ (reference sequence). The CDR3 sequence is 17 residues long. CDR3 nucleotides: TGTGCCAGCAGCTTACGCCCTCAGACAGGGAAGGGCGAAAAACTGTTTTTT. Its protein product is CASSLRPQTGKGEKLFF.

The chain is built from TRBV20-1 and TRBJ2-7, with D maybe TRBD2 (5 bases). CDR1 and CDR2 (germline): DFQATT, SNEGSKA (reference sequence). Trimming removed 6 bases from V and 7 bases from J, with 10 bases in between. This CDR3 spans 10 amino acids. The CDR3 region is CSARGREQYF. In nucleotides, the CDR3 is TGCAGTGCACGGGGTCGAGAGCAGTACTTC.

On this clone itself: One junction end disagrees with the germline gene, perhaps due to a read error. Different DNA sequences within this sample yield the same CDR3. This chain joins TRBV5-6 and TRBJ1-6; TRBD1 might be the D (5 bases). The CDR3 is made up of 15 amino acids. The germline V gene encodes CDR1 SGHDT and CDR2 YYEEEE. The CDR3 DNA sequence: TGTGCCAGCAGCTTGGGACAGAAACACAATTCCCCCCTCCACTTT. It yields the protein CASSLGQKHNSPLHF.

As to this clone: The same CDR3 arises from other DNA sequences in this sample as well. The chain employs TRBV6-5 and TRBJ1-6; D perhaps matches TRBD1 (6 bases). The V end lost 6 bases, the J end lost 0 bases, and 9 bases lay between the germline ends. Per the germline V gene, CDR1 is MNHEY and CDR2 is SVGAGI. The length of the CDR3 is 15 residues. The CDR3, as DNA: TGTGCCAGCAGACACAGGGTCTCCTATAATTCACCCCTCCACTTT. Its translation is CASRHRVSYNSPLHF.

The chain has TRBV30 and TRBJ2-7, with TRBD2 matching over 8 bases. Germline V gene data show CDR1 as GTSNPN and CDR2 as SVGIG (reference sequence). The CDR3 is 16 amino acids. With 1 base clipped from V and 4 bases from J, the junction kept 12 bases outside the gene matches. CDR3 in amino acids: CAWSGAGAPSGYEQYF. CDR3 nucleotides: TGTGCCTGGAGTGGAGCGGGAGCCCCCTCGGGGTACGAGCAGTACTTC.